Below, 29 T cell receptor beta chains from the same sample are listed, as sequenced in a study of T cell repertoires in cytomegalovirus infection. TCRdb recomputed calls from the reads with MiXCR, one row per CDR3 protein. The table records around 74,000 distinct CDR3 sequences, 3% to 4.5% of them present only once. Sequencing was performed on PBMCs. The receptors here all came from a human donor in good health (CMV status not recorded). Some clones in this sample may be carry-over from other donors' samples.

This clonotype was picked up many times. The chain has TRBV7-2 and TRBJ1-5; 8 nucleotides agree with TRBD1. The ends lost 5 bases at V and 4 bases at J; junction bases unmatched: 4. The germline CDR1 and CDR2 sequences are SGHTA and FQGNSA. This CDR3 has 14 amino acids. The CDR3 is CASSGNRGNQPQHF. CDR3 in DNA: TGTGCCAGCAGCGGGAACAGGGGGAATCAGCCCCAGCATTTT.

This clonotype was seen at least ten times. The chain employs TRBV7-2 and TRBJ1-3; TRBD1 agrees at 7 bases. The V gene's germline CDR1 is SGHTA and CDR2 FQGNSA. CDR3 length: 18 residues. Trimming removed 4 bases from V and 4 bases from J; junction bases left unmatched: 16. CDR3 nucleotides: TGTGCCAGCAGCTCATTCCCAAGGACAGGACTGGCCGGAAACACCATATATTTT. This sequence encodes CASSSFPRTGLAGNTIYF.

This clonotype was recorded at least ten times. The rearrangement joins TRBV4-3 to TRBJ1-6; tentatively, D is TRBD1 (6 bases). The CDR3 runs to 17 residues. V lost 4 bases, J lost 9 bases, and 22 bases lay in between. Germline CDR1 reads LGHNA; CDR2 reads YSLEER. CDR3 in amino acids: CASSRRRGAEIGSPLHF. The CDR3 bases are TGCGCCAGCAGCCGAAGACGGGGGGCAGAGATCGGTTCACCCCTCCACTTT.

This clonotype has ten or more counts. The rearrangement joins TRBV12-3 or TRBV12-4 to TRBJ1-5; D not certain. CDR3 length: 14 amino acids. Trimming pared 6 bases from V and 3 bases from J, leaving 12 bases between. This CDR3 is CASRSYGDNQPQHF. The CDR3 coding sequence is TGTGCCAGCAGATCATACGGAGACAATCAGCCCCAGCATTTT.

This clonotype was picked up many times. CDR3 DNA sequence: TGTGCCAGCAGTTACTCGTCGGGCCAGGGGTTAGGCGAGCAGTACTTC. It translates to CASSYSSGQGLGEQYF. The J gene is TRBJ2-7, the V gene TRBV6-6, with D possibly being TRBD1 (6 bases). The germline V and J ends were trimmed by 0 bases and 6 bases, with 18 bases remaining between them. The CDR3 is 16 amino acids. From germline, CDR1 is MNHNY and CDR2 SVGAGI (reference sequence).

This clonotype was seen repeatedly, ten times or more. The genes are TRBV30 and TRBJ1-5, with D perhaps TRBD1 (5 bases). The CDR3 length is 13 residues. CDR1 GTSNPN and CDR2 SVGIG come from the germline V gene (reference sequence). Trimming removed 1 base from V and 5 bases from J, with 9 bases in between. The DNA for the CDR3 is TGTGCCTGGAGTGACAGGAAGGATCAGCCCCAGCATTTT. It yields the protein CAWSDRKDQPQHF. The entire variable domain, with the rest obtained from reference TRBV30 and TRBJ1-5, is as follows: SQTIHQWPATLVQPVGSPLSLECTVEGTSNPNLYWYRQAAGRGLQLLFYSVGIGQISSEVPQNLSASRPQDRQFILSSKKLLLSDSGFYLCAWSDRKDQPQHFGDGTRLSIL.

This clonotype was observed at least ten times. This chain connects TRBV30 to TRBJ2-1; no clear D. This CDR3 is built from 16 residues. From germline, CDR1 is GTSNPN and CDR2 SVGIG (reference sequence). Deletions cut 0 bases from V and 1 base from J, with 13 bases between. The CDR3 protein is CAWSVNGLPSYNEQFF. The CDR3 region has the DNA TGTGCCTGGAGTGTAAACGGGCTACCATCCTACAATGAGCAGTTCTTC.

The J gene is TRBJ2-1, the V gene TRBV7-3; 8 positions agree with TRBD2. CDR1 is SGHTA, CDR2 FQGTGA, per germline. Trimming cost V 5 bases and J 9 bases; bases outside gene matches: 12. The CDR3 is 15 residues long. CDR3 residues: CASSLGSGGGSEQFF. CDR3 coding DNA: TGTGCCAGCAGCCTGGGGTCGGGGGGGGGCAGTGAGCAGTTCTTC.

In its sample, this clonotype was seen many times. The chain is built from TRBV29-1 and TRBJ2-1, with 9 bases that match TRBD2. Germline V gene sequence: CDR1 SQVTM, CDR2 ANQGSEA. V trimming: 7 bases; J trimming: 5 bases; junction bases outside the gene matches: 9. The CDR3 runs to 14 residues. The CDR3 nucleotides are TGCAGCGCCGAGGTCCAGCGGGGGGACAATGAGCAGTTCTTC. Translation: CSAEVQRGDNEQFF.

Ten or more counts support this clonotype. V gene TRBV2 combines with J gene TRBJ1-1; perhaps TRBD1 as D (5 bases). Germline V gives CDR1 SNHLY, CDR2 FYNNEI. The CDR3 runs 12 residues. Trimming pared 7 bases from V and 6 bases from J, leaving 12 bases between. The CDR3 loop is CASMGGAAEAFF. The CDR3 nucleotides read TGTGCCAGCATGGGCGGGGCCGCTGAAGCTTTCTTT.

This clonotype has at least ten counts. This chain connects TRBV6-6 to TRBJ1-5; 9 bases are shared with TRBD1. Germline V CDR1 and CDR2: MNHNY, SVGAGI (reference sequence). V dropped 6 bases and J dropped 0; count of bases not matched to a gene: 6. The CDR3 totals 16 residues. The CDR3 spells CASRGQGAISNQPQHF. The CDR3 DNA is TGTGCCAGCAGGGGACAGGGCGCGATTAGCAATCAGCCCCAGCATTTT.

The sample holds many counts of this clonotype. The chain is built from TRBV12-3 or TRBV12-4 and TRBJ2-5; D tentatively fits TRBD1 or TRBD2 (6 bases each). CDR3 length: 13 amino acids. Trimming took off 6 bases at V and 5 bases at J, with 13 bases between the two ends. The CDR3 DNA follows: TGTGCCAGCAGCCCGGGGGCTGGGGAGACCCAGTACTTC. Protein sequence: CASSPGAGETQYF.

This clonotype was seen repeatedly, ten times or more. V gene TRBV7-8 combines with J gene TRBJ1-1; D not certain. The V end was cut by 5 bases, the J end by 6 bases, with 10 bases between. CDR1 is SGHVS, CDR2 FQNEAQ, per germline. The CDR3 has 12 amino acids. The CDR3 DNA is TGTGCCAGCAGCCCGGTTAAAGCTGAAGCTTTCTTT. This gives the protein CASSPVKAEAFF.

This clonotype was found many times. The chain joins TRBV4-3 to TRBJ2-2, with D hard to call. V was cut by 5 bases and J by 4 bases, with 14 bases left in between. Germline V lookup: CDR1 LGHNA, CDR2 YSLEER. CDR3 size: 15 residues. Here the CDR3 reads CASSKGSTLTGELFF. For the CDR3, the DNA is TGCGCCAGCAGCAAGGGCAGTACTCTCACCGGGGAGCTGTTTTTT.

Ten or more counts support this clonotype. The V and J genes are TRBV19 and TRBJ1-2, with a tentative D call TRBD1 (5 bases). V gave up 8 bases and J gave up 4 bases, with 14 bases separating them. CDR1 is LNHDA and CDR2 is SQIVND in the germline V gene (reference sequence). The CDR3 has 13 amino acids. CDR3 region: CASGRGLGYGYTF. CDR3 coding DNA: TGTGCCAGTGGTAGGGGCTTGGGCTATGGCTACACCTTC.

The table lists this clonotype with many counts. The chain combines TRBV7-9 with TRBJ1-1, with D unclear. V was pared by 3 bases and J by 4 bases, with 12 bases between. Germline V gene lookup returns CDR1 SEHNR and CDR2 FQNEAQ (reference sequence). This CDR3 contains 14 residues. CDR3 coding DNA: TGTGCCAGCAGCTTCTTTCAAGGTAGCACTGAAGCTTTCTTT. This translates into CASSFFQGSTEAFF.

There are many counts of this clonotype. The genes are TRBV7-2 and TRBJ2-3, with TRBD2 matching 8 bases. Trimming at V came to 11 bases and at J to 2 bases, leaving 12 bases not matched to a gene. There are 15 residues in the CDR3. Germline CDR1 reads SGHTA; CDR2 reads FQGNSA. CDR3 residues: CASGRRGVTTDTQYF. The CDR3 nucleotides are TGTGCCTCAGGGAGGCGGGGGGTTACCACAGATACGCAGTATTTT. The variable domain in full, completed from reference TRBV7-2 and TRBJ2-3, reads GAGVSQSPSNKVTEKGKDVELRCDPISGHTALYWYRQSLGQGLEFLIYFQGNSAPDKSGLPSDRFSAERTGGSVSTLTIQRTQQEDSAVYLCASGRRGVTTDTQYFGPGTRLTVL.

The sample holds many counts of this clonotype. This sequence joins TRBV7-8 and TRBJ2-7; 12 positions agree with TRBD2. The CDR3 contains 15 residues. Germline V lookup: CDR1 SGHVS, CDR2 FQNEAQ. V dropped 1 base and J dropped 2; count of bases not matched to a gene: 0. CDR3 protein: CASSLGTSGTYEQYF. CDR3 sequence (DNA): TGTGCCAGCAGCTTAGGGACTAGCGGGACCTACGAGCAGTACTTC.

This clonotype was observed at least ten times. This chain uses TRBV7-2 with TRBJ2-3; perhaps D is TRBD1 or TRBD2 (5 bases each). V was cut by 3 bases and J by 3 bases, with 13 bases left in between. Germline CDR1 and CDR2: SGHTA and FQGNSA. This CDR3 has 15 amino acids. The CDR3 bases are TGTGCCAGCAGCTTGATGAGGGGTGGGACAGATACGCAGTATTTT. This gives the protein CASSLMRGGTDTQYF.

This clonotype has a count of ten or more. The chain has TRBV7-2 and TRBJ1-4, with a tentative D call TRBD1 (6 bases). This CDR3 spans 16 amino acids. V was trimmed by 5 bases and J by 8 bases, leaving 21 bases between them. Germline CDR1 and CDR2: SGHTA and FQGNSA. The CDR3 bases are TGTGCCAGCAGCCCAGGCGGGGCAGGGGTAGGGGAAAAACTGTTTTTT. Its translation is CASSPGGAGVGEKLFF. Filled out from reference TRBV7-2 and TRBJ1-4, the complete variable domain reads GAGVSQSPSNKVTEKGKDVELRCDPISGHTALYWYRQSLGQGLEFLIYFQGNSAPDKSGLPSDRFSAERTGGSVSTLTIQRTQQEDSAVYLCASSPGGAGVGEKLFFGSGTQLSVL.

The sample holds many counts of this clonotype. V usage is TRBV7-8 and J usage is TRBJ2-1; a weak D match, TRBD2 (5 bases). V lost 2 bases to trimming and J lost 0 bases, with 14 bases between them. The CDR3 runs 17 residues. Germline V lookup: CDR1 SGHVS, CDR2 FQNEAQ. The CDR3 here is CASSLWNSGVSYNEQFF. For the CDR3, the DNA is TGTGCCAGCAGCTTATGGAACAGCGGTGTCTCCTACAATGAGCAGTTCTTC.

This clonotype was detected many times. The chain employs TRBV12-3 or TRBV12-4 and TRBJ1-5, with 8 bases matching TRBD1. The CDR3 totals 14 residues. V shed 6 bases and J 5 bases; nucleotides not matched to a gene: 6. The CDR3 bases are TGTGCCAGCAGACCAGGGGGCGAGCATCAGCCCCAGCATTTT. Protein: CASRPGGEHQPQHF.

This clonotype was counted ten times or more. CDR3 amino acids: CASSFTLAGKETQYF. The CDR3 DNA sequence: TGTGCCAGCAGCTTTACCCTAGCGGGCAAAGAGACCCAGTACTTC. The chain carries TRBV7-3 and TRBJ2-5, with TRBD2 identical over 8 bases. This CDR3 has 15 amino acids. Per germline, CDR1 SGHTA and CDR2 FQGTGA. Trimming at V came to 3 bases and at J to 3 bases, leaving 6 bases not matched to a gene.

This clonotype was seen at least ten times. As DNA, the CDR3 is TGTGCCAGCAGTTACTCGGGACAGGAGTCGAACACTGAAGCTTTCTTT. Translating it yields CASSYSGQESNTEAFF. The chain has TRBV6-2 or TRBV6-3 and TRBJ1-1, with 8 positions matching TRBD1. The CDR3 spans 16 residues. The germline V gene has CDR1 MNHEY and CDR2 SVGEGT. Trimming took 0 bases from V and 1 from J; bases not matched to a gene: 4.

This clonotype was detected many times. The chain combines TRBV18 with TRBJ1-1; D may be TRBD1 (6 bases). CDR1 is KGHSH, CDR2 LQKENI, per germline. Trimming pared 3 bases from V and 5 bases from J, leaving 13 bases between. This CDR3 has 14 amino acids. CDR3 coding DNA: TGTGCCAGCTCACCCTCTACAGGGTTGACTGAAGCTTTCTTT. It encodes CASSPSTGLTEAFF.

This clonotype was recorded many times. The chain joins TRBV6-2 or TRBV6-3 to TRBJ1-5, with a possible D match to TRBD1 (5 bases). V lost 8 bases, J lost 1 base, and 15 bases lay in between. This CDR3 region has 15 residues. Germline V gives CDR1 MNHEY, CDR2 SVGEGT. CDR3 residues: CASSRQGQSNQPQHF. DNA of the CDR3: TGTGCCAGCTCGCGCCAGGGCCAAAGCAATCAGCCCCAGCATTTT.

This clonotype came up many times. V and J are TRBV10-3 and TRBJ1-1; unclear D gene. This CDR3 has 16 amino acids. Germline CDR1 is ENHRY and CDR2 is SYGVKD. V was shortened by 0 bases and J by 1 base, with 12 bases between the two germline ends. The CDR3 spells CAISESGVVGNTEAFF. The CDR3, as DNA: TGTGCCATCAGTGAGTCCGGCGTGGTGGGGAACACTGAAGCTTTCTTT.

The sample holds many counts of this clonotype. The CDR3 loop reads CAIELLQDPTGELFF. Here the CDR3 DNA reads TGTGCCATAGAATTGTTGCAGGATCCTACCGGGGAGCTGTTTTTT. J is TRBJ2-2 and V is TRBV11-1; D gene uncertain. The germline V gene has CDR1 SGHAT and CDR2 FQDESV (reference sequence). The CDR3 consists of 15 residues. The V end lost 10 bases, the J end lost 5 bases, and 20 bases lay between the germline ends.

This clonotype was counted at least ten times. The chain employs TRBV4-2 and TRBJ1-1, with no clear D. Germline V CDR1 and CDR2: LGHNA, YNFKEQ. V lost 0 bases, J lost 4 bases, and 12 bases lay in between. The CDR3 spans 15 residues. CDR3: CASSQDRRPVTEAFF. CDR3 in DNA: TGTGCCAGCAGCCAAGACAGGAGGCCGGTCACTGAAGCTTTCTTT.